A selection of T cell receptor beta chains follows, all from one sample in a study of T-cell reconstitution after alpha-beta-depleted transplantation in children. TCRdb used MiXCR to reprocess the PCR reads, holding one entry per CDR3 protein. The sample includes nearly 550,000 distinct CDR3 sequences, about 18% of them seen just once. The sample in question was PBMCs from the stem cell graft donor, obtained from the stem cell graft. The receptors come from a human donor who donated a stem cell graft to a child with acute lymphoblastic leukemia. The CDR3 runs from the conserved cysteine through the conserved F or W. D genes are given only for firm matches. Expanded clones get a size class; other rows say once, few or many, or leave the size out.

CDR3 DNA: TGCGCCAGCAGCTTCGGTGTCTACAAGGGGAAAGAAGAGACCCAGTACTTC
CDR3 protein: CASSFGVYKGKEETQYF
V gene: TRBV5-1
D gene: -
clone size: -
J gene: TRBJ2-5

CDR3 DNA: TGTGCCAGTAGTATGGGTGGCAATGAGCAGTTCTTC
CDR3 protein: CASSMGGNEQFF
V gene: TRBV19
D gene: -
clone size: few
J gene: TRBJ2-1

CDR3 DNA: TGTGCCAGCAGTTCTGTAGGGGCGGGGGAGACCCAGTACTTC
CDR3 protein: CASSSVGAGETQYF
V gene: TRBV6-5
D gene: -
clone size: few
J gene: TRBJ2-5

CDR3 DNA: TGCAGTGCTACACTAGCGGGAGAGGTCAGTGAGCAGTTCTTC
CDR3 protein: CSATLAGEVSEQFF
V gene: TRBV20-1
D gene: TRBD2
clone size: -
J gene: TRBJ2-1

CDR3 DNA: TGTGCCAGCAGCTTTAGTTGGACCGGGGAGCTGTTTTTT
CDR3 protein: CASSFSWTGELFF
V gene: TRBV12-3/TRBV12-4
D gene: -
clone size: few
J gene: TRBJ2-2

CDR3 DNA: TGTGCCAGCAGTTCAACAGGATTCCCGCTACCTAACTATGGCTACACCTTC
CDR3 protein: CASSSTGFPLPNYGYTF
V gene: TRBV2
D gene: -
clone size: once
J gene: TRBJ1-2

CDR3 DNA: TGTGCCAGCAGCGTCGACCAGGCAGTTGGAAACACCATATATTTT
CDR3 protein: CASSVDQAVGNTIYF
V gene: TRBV9
D gene: -
clone size: few
J gene: TRBJ1-3

CDR3 DNA: TGCAGCGTCGGGACGGCATCCTACGAGCAGTACTTC
CDR3 protein: CSVGTASYEQYF
V gene: TRBV29-1
D gene: -
clone size: few
J gene: TRBJ2-7

CDR3 DNA: TGTGCCAGCAGCTTATTCCCGGCTCCCGAGCAGTACTTC
CDR3 protein: CASSLFPAPEQYF
V gene: TRBV5-5
D gene: -
clone size: -
J gene: TRBJ2-7

CDR3 DNA: TGTGCCAGCAGCTCGACAGGGGAGTCCCCCTACGAGCAGTACTTC
CDR3 protein: CASSSTGESPYEQYF
V gene: TRBV7-9
D gene: TRBD1
clone size: -
J gene: TRBJ2-7

CDR3 DNA: TGTGCCAGCAGTTTGGGGAGGACAGGGGGAGGTTATGGCTACACCTTC
CDR3 protein: CASSLGRTGGGYGYTF
V gene: TRBV12-3/TRBV12-4
D gene: TRBD1
clone size: -
J gene: TRBJ1-2

CDR3 DNA: TGTGCCAGCAGTTACCCTCTCCGGCGGGAGGTTAGCAATGAGCAGTTCTTC
CDR3 protein: CASSYPLRREVSNEQFF
V gene: TRBV2
D gene: TRBD2
clone size: few
J gene: TRBJ2-1

CDR3 DNA: TGTGCCAGCAGAGGACTAGCGGGCTACAATGAGCAGTTCTTC
CDR3 protein: CASRGLAGYNEQFF
V gene: TRBV12-3/TRBV12-4
D gene: TRBD2
clone size: many
J gene: TRBJ2-1

CDR3 DNA: TGTGCCAGCAGTGGACGGACAGGGCATTCCGAGCAGTACTTC
CDR3 protein: CASSGRTGHSEQYF
V gene: TRBV27
D gene: TRBD1
clone size: -
J gene: TRBJ2-7

CDR3 DNA: TGTGCCAGCAGCACCGGGACAGCCCGCTACGAGCAGTACTTC
CDR3 protein: CASSTGTARYEQYF
V gene: TRBV12-3/TRBV12-4
D gene: TRBD1
clone size: -
J gene: TRBJ2-7

CDR3 DNA: TGTGCCAGCAGCGTAGCCCTAGCGGGAGGGGAGTTCTTC
CDR3 protein: CASSVALAGGEFF
V gene: TRBV7-9
D gene: TRBD2
clone size: few
J gene: TRBJ2-1

CDR3 DNA: TGTGCCAGCAGCTCCAAGCGACTAGCGGTAGACACAGATACGCAGTATTTT
CDR3 protein: CASSSKRLAVDTDTQYF
V gene: TRBV11-1
D gene: TRBD2
clone size: -
J gene: TRBJ2-3